These 17 T cell receptor beta chains share one sample of origin, sequenced in a study of Ad26.COV2.S vaccination and SARS-CoV-2 variants. Here immunoSEQ multiplex PCR was the method, and the copy in TCRdb shows in-frame clones only, minus some. Found here are around 420,000 clones, 85% to 90% of them singletons; the top ten hold less than 4%. Treatment of the sample: around 19 received Ad26.COV2.S at low or high dose, single or two shots; about 5 received placebo; per-sample allocation not given. Sampling took place 63 days after the first vaccine or placebo injection. Material: peripheral blood, obtained in a trial of Ad26.COV2.S vaccine versus placebo. The receptor source for this set is a person between 18 and 59 years old who received the Ad26.COV2.S COVID-19 vaccine or a placebo.

The rearrangement joins TRBV28 to TRBJ1-1, with TRBD1 matching 7 bases. Unmatched junction bases numbered 6, after V lost 3 bases and J lost 5 bases. Germline CDR1 is MDHEN and CDR2 is SYDVKM. The CDR3 consists of 14 residues. In nucleotides, the CDR3 is TGTGCCAGCAGTTTGAACAGGGGAGAGACTGAAGCTTTCTTT. Translation gives CASSLNRGETEAFF.

This clone showed up just once. The chain has TRBV10-2 and TRBJ1-4; D is uncertain. Trimming removed 7 bases at V and 0 bases at J, with 15 bases between. CDR3 length: 16 residues. Germline CDR1 is WSHSY and CDR2 is SAAADI. For the CDR3, the DNA is TGCGCCAGCAAAAAAAACAACGCTCCAACTAATGAAAAACTGTTTTTT. This gives the protein CASKKNNAPTNEKLFF.

This sequence joins TRBV19 and TRBJ2-7, with D perhaps TRBD1 or TRBD2 (6 bases each). The V gene's germline CDR1 is LNHDA and CDR2 SQIVND (reference sequence). CDR3 size: 16 residues. The germline V and J ends were trimmed by 5 bases and 7 bases, with 24 bases remaining between them. The chain's CDR3 is CASSDTGTWGPGEQYF. CDR3 in DNA: TGTGCCAGTAGTGACACCGGGACTTGGGGGCCGGGGGAGCAGTACTTC.

A remark on this clone: The junction does not match germline at one end; this may be a read error. V and J are TRBV6-2 or TRBV6-3 and TRBJ2-7; 13 nucleotides line up with TRBD2. This CDR3 region has 15 residues. Germline V gives CDR1 MNHEY, CDR2 SVGEGT. The CDR3 region is CASSTRTSGGREQCF. DNA of the CDR3: TGTGCCAGCAGTACTAGGACTAGCGGGGGTCGCGAGCAGTGCTTC.

The V call is TRBV4-3, the J call TRBJ1-1, with D possibly being TRBD1 (5 bases). CDR3 length: 16 amino acids. Germline CDR1 is LGHNA and CDR2 is YSLEER. Deletions cut 1 base from V and 3 bases from J, with 15 bases between. For the CDR3, the DNA is TGCGCCAGCAGCCAAGCCCTTTGGGGGGAGGACACTGAAGCTTTCTTT. It codes for CASSQALWGEDTEAFF.

V gene TRBV7-9 combines with J gene TRBJ2-5; 16 positions match TRBD2. The CDR3 length is 18 residues. The germline CDR1 and CDR2 sequences are SEHNR and FQNEAQ (reference sequence). J was trimmed by 1 base and V by 5 bases; bases with no gene match: 7. The CDR3 loop reads CASSVGLAGGPSQETQYF. The CDR3 DNA sequence: TGTGCCAGCAGCGTGGGACTAGCGGGGGGGCCCAGCCAAGAGACCCAGTACTTC. Using reference TRBV7-9 and TRBJ2-5 for the parts outside the CDR3, the full variable domain is DTGVSQNPRHKITKRGQNVTFRCDPISEHNRLYWYRQTLGQGPEFLTYFQNEAQLEKSRLLSDRFSAERPKGSFSTLEIQRTEQGDSAMYLCASSVGLAGGPSQETQYFGPGTRLLVL.

The V gene is TRBV6-1, the J gene TRBJ2-5; possibly TRBD2 for D (5 bases). The germline V gene encodes CDR1 MNHNS and CDR2 SASEGT. The length of the CDR3 is 15 residues. The ends were cut back, 3 bases at V and 5 bases at J, with 16 bases in the middle. CDR3 protein: CASSDNTSPGETQYF. Written as DNA, the CDR3 is TGTGCCAGCAGTGACAATACCTCCCCGGGGGAGACCCAGTACTTC.

This clone was seen a handful of times. V and J are TRBV6-5 and TRBJ1-2; 7 positions match TRBD1. This CDR3 region has 13 residues. The V gene's germline CDR1 is MNHEY and CDR2 SVGAGI. CDR3 protein: CASGQVANYGYTF. The CDR3 DNA is TGTGCGTCTGGACAGGTGGCTAACTATGGCTACACCTTC.

This clone was observed a handful of times. The chain joins TRBV2 to TRBJ1-4; the match to TRBD1 covers 8 bases. CDR3 length: 16 residues. Per germline, CDR1 SNHLY and CDR2 FYNNEI. V lost 5 bases, J lost 4 bases, and 9 bases stayed unmatched. CDR3 bases: TGTGCCAGCAGTCAAGACAGGGGAGGGGGTAATGAAAAACTGTTTTTT. Its protein product is CASSQDRGGGNEKLFF.

This clone was counted a single time. The chain has TRBV5-1 and TRBJ1-1; D uncertain. Germline V CDR1 and CDR2: SGHRS, YFSETQ. Trimming took 4 bases from V and 1 from J, leaving 11 bases between them. The CDR3 has 14 amino acids. The CDR3: CASSQSSANTEAFF. DNA of the CDR3: TGCGCCAGCAGCCAAAGCTCTGCGAACACTGAAGCTTTCTTT.

J is TRBJ2-7 and V is TRBV29-1; 14 bases fit TRBD2. The V gene's germline CDR1 is SQVTM and CDR2 ANQGSEA. The junction had 1 base not matched to a gene; V was cut back by 4 bases and J by 5 bases. The length of the CDR3 is 13 residues. CDR3 sequence reads: CSVGTSGGNEQYF. The DNA of the CDR3 is TGCAGCGTTGGGACTAGCGGGGGGAACGAGCAGTACTTC.

CDR3 sequence (DNA): TGTGCCAGCAGCCCCGATCCTAGTACCTACAATGAGCAGTTCTTC. The encoded protein is CASSPDPSTYNEQFF. The chain uses TRBV7-3 and TRBJ2-1; no reliable D call. The CDR3 runs to 15 residues. V shed 5 bases and J shed 2 bases, with 13 bases lying between them. The germline gives CDR1 SGHTA, CDR2 FQGTGA.

V is TRBV7-2 and J is TRBJ2-5; 9 bases map to TRBD1. V shed 5 bases and J 5 bases; nucleotides not matched to a gene: 9. Germline loops: CDR1 SGHTA, CDR2 FQGNSA. The length of the CDR3 is 15 residues. CDR3 DNA: TGTGCCAGCAGCCCCCGGGACAGGGTAGGCGAGACCCAGTACTTC. Translated, it gives CASSPRDRVGETQYF.

The chain links TRBV25-1 to TRBJ2-2; possibly TRBD1 for D (5 bases). The V end was cut by 4 bases, the J end by 7 bases, with 13 bases between. The CDR3 has 14 residues. In germline, CDR1 is MGHDK, CDR2 SYGVNS. DNA for the CDR3: TGTGCCAGCAGTGTTAGGGGTCGGAACGGGGAGCTGTTTTTT. It translates to CASSVRGRNGELFF.

The chain employs TRBV5-1 and TRBJ1-1; perhaps TRBD1 as D (5 bases). Per germline, CDR1 SGHRS and CDR2 YFSETQ. The V end lost 4 bases, the J end lost 5 bases, and 12 bases lay between the germline ends. This CDR3 contains 13 residues. CDR3 sequence (DNA): TGCGCCAGCAGCAACGGTGGACATACTGAAGCTTTCTTT. Amino acid sequence: CASSNGGHTEAFF.

The CDR3 DNA reads as TGTGCCAGCAGCCCGGGGCTACCGGGCCAAGAGACCCAGTACTTC. This encodes CASSPGLPGQETQYF. This chain connects TRBV9 to TRBJ2-5, with D perhaps TRBD1 or TRBD2 (5 bases each). V was shortened by 4 bases and J by 1 base, with 14 bases between the two germline ends. The germline V gene encodes CDR1 SGDLS and CDR2 YYNGEE. The CDR3 loop spans 15 amino acids. The variable domain in full, with the rest retrieved from reference TRBV9 and TRBJ2-5, is DSGVTQTPKHLITATGQRVTLRCSPRSGDLSVYWYQQSLDQGLQFLIQYYNGEERAKGNILERFSAQQFPDLHSELNLSSLELGDSALYFCASSPGLPGQETQYFGPGTRLLVL.

The rearrangement uses TRBV7-3 and TRBJ1-2; D is ambiguous. The ends were cut back, 4 bases at V and 4 bases at J, with 13 bases in the middle. The CDR3 loop spans 14 amino acids. Germline V lookup: CDR1 SGHTA, CDR2 FQGTGA. This CDR3 is CASSSAPDFYGYTF. The CDR3 DNA is TGTGCCAGCAGCTCAGCCCCGGACTTCTATGGCTACACCTTC.